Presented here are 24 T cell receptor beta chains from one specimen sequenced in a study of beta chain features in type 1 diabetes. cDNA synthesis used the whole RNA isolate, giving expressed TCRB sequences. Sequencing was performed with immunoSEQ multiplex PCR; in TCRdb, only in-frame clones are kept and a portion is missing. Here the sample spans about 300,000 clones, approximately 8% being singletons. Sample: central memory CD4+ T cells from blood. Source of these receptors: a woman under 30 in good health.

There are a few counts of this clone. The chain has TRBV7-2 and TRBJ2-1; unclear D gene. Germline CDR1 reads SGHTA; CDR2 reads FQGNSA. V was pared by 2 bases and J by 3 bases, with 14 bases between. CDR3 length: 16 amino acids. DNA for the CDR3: TGTGCCAGCAGCTTAACGACCCCGAAGGACTACAATGAGCAGTTCTTC. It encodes CASSLTTPKDYNEQFF.

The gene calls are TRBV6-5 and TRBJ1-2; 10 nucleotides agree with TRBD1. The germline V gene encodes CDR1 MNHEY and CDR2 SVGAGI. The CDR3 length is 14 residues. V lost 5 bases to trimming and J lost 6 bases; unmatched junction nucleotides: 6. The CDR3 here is CASSGDRGLDGYTF. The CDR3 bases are TGTGCCAGCAGTGGCGACAGGGGGCTAGATGGCTACACCTTC.

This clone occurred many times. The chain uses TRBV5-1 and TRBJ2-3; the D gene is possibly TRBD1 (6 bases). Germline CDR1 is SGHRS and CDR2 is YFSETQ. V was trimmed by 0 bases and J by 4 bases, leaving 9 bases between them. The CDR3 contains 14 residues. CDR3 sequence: CASSLGQVADTQYF. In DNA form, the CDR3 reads TGCGCCAGCAGCTTGGGACAGGTAGCAGATACGCAGTATTTT. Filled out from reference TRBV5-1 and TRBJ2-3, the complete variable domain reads KAGVTQTPRYLIKTRGQQVTLSCSPISGHRSVSWYQQTPGQGLQFLFEYFSETQRNKGNFPGRFSGRQFSNSRSEMNVSTLELGDSALYLCASSLGQVADTQYFGPGTRLTVL.

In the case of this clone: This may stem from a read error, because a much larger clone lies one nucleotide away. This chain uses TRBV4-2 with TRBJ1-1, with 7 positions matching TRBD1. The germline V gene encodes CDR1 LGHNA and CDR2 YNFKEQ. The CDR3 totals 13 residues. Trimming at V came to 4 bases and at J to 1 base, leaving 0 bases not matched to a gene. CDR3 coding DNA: TGTGCCAGCAGCCGGGACAGGAACACTGAAGCTTTCTTT. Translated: CASSRDRNTEAFF.

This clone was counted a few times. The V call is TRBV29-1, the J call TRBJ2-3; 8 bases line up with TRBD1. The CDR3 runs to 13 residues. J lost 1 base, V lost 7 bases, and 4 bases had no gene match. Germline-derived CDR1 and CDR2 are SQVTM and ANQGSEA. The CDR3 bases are TGCAGCGACGACAGGGGAGGCACAGATACGCAGTATTTT. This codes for CSDDRGGTDTQYF.

As DNA, the CDR3 is TGTGCCACCAGCATACCCCCGCAGTCGAGGGATGGCACAGATACGCAGTATTTT. Amino acids: CATSIPPQSRDGTDTQYF. V and J are TRBV15 and TRBJ2-3; maybe TRBD2 (5 bases). The CDR3 is 18 residues long. The ends were cut back, 4 bases at V and 1 base at J, with 21 bases in the middle. The germline V gene encodes CDR1 LNHNV and CDR2 YYDKDF (reference sequence).

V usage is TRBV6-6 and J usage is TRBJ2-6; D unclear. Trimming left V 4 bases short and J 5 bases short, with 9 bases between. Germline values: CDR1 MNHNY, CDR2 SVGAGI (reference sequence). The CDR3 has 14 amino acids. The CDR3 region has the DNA TGTGCCAGCAGTTCCGCAGCTAGGGCCAACGTCCTGACTTTC. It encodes CASSSAARANVLTF.

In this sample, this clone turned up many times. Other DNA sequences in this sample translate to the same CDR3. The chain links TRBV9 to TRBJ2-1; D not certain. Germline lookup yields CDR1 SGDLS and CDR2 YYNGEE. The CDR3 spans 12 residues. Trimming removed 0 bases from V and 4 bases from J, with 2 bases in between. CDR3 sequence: CASSVGYNEQFF. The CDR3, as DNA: TGTGCCAGCAGCGTAGGGTACAATGAGCAGTTCTTC.

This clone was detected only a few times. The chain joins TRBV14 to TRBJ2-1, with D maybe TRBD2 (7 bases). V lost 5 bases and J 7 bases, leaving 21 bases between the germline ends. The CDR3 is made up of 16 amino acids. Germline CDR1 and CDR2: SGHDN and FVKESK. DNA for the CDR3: TGTGCCAGCAGCAAAAGGATCGGGGGGCAACTGAATGAGCAGTTCTTC. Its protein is CASSKRIGGQLNEQFF.

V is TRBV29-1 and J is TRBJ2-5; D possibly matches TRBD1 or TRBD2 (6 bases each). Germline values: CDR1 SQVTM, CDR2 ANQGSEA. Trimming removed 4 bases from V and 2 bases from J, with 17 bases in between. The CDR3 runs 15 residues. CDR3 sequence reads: CSVVPLGGRQETQYF. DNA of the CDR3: TGCAGCGTTGTCCCCTTGGGGGGCAGGCAAGAGACCCAGTACTTC. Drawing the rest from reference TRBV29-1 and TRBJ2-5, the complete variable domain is SAVISQKPSRDICQRGTSLTIQCQVDSQVTMMFWYRQQPGQSLTLIATANQGSEATYESGFVIDKFPISRPNLTFSTLTVSNMSPEDSSIYLCSVVPLGGRQETQYFGPGTRLLVL.

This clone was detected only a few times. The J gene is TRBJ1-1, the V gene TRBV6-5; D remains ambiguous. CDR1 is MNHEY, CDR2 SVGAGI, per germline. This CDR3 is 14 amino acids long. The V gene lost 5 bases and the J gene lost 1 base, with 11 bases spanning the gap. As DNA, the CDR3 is TGTGCCAGCAGTGACAAGACCAAGAACACTGAAGCTTTCTTT. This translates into CASSDKTKNTEAFF.

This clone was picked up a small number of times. DNA of the CDR3: TGTGCCAGCAGCCCTAGCGCGGCAGCAATCAATGAAAAACTGTTTTTT. Its protein product is CASSPSAAAINEKLFF. The V call is TRBV7-9, the J call TRBJ1-4; no reliable D call. Trimming cost V 5 bases and J 5 bases, with 18 bases left between them. The CDR3 runs to 16 residues. Germline CDR1 SEHNR, CDR2 FQNEAQ (reference sequence). Based on the CDR3 plus reference TRBV7-9 and TRBJ1-4, the full variable domain is DTGVSQNPRHKITKRGQNVTFRCDPISEHNRLYWYRQTLGQGPEFLTYFQNEAQLEKSRLLSDRFSAERPKGSFSTLEIQRTEQGDSAMYLCASSPSAAAINEKLFFGSGTQLSVL.

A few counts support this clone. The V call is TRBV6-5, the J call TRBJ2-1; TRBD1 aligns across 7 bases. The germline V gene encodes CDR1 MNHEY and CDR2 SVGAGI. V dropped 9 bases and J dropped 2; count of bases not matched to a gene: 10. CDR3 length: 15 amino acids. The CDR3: CASSPRRGPYNEQFF. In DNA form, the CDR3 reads TGTGCCAGTTCCCCCCGTAGGGGGCCCTACAATGAGCAGTTCTTC.

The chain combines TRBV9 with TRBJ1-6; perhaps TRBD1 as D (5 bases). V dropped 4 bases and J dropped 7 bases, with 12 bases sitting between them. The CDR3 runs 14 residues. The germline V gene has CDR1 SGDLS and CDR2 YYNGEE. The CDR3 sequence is CASSRTGLNSPLHF. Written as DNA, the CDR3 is TGTGCCAGCAGCCGAACAGGACTCAATTCACCCCTCCACTTT. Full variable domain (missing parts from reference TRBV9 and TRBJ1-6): DSGVTQTPKHLITATGQRVTLRCSPRSGDLSVYWYQQSLDQGLQFLIQYYNGEERAKGNILERFSAQQFPDLHSELNLSSLELGDSALYFCASSRTGLNSPLHFGNGTRLTVT.

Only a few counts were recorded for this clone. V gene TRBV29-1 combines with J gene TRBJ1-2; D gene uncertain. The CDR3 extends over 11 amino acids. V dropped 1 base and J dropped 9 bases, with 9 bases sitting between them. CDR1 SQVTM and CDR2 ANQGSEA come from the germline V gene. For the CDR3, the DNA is TGCAGCGTTGAAGGGCAGGCCCGCTACACCTTC. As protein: CSVEGQARYTF.

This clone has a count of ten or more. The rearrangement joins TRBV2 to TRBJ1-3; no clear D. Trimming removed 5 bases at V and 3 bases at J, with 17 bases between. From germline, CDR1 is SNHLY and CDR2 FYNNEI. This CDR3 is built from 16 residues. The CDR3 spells CASSPSRSGGGNTIYF. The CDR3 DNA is TGTGCCAGCAGTCCCAGCAGGTCCGGCGGTGGAAACACCATATATTTT.

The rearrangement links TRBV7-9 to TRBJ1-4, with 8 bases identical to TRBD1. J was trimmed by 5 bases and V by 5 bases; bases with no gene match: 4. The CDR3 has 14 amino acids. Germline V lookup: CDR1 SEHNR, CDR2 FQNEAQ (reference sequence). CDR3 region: CASSHTGGNEKLFF. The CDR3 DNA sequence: TGTGCCAGCAGCCACACAGGGGGGAATGAAAAACTGTTTTTT.

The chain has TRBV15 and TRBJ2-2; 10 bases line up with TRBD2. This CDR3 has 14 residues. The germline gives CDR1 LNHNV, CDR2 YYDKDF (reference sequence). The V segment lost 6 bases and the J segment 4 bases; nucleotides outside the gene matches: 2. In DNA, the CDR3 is TGTGCCACCAGTAGACTAGCGGGCACCGGGGAGCTGTTTTTT. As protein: CATSRLAGTGELFF.

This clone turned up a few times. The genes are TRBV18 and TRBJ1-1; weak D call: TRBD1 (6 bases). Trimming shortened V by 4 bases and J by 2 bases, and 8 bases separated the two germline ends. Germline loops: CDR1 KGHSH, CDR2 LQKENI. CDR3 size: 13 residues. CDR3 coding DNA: TGTGCCAGCTCACGGACAGTCAACACTGAAGCTTTCTTT. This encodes CASSRTVNTEAFF.

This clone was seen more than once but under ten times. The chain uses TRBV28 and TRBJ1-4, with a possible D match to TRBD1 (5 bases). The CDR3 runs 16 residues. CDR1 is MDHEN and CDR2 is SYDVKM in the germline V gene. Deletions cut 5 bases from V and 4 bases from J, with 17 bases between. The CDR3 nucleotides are TGTGCCAGCAGTCCTGGGACCAGCGGGGGTAATGAAAAACTGTTTTTT. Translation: CASSPGTSGGNEKLFF.

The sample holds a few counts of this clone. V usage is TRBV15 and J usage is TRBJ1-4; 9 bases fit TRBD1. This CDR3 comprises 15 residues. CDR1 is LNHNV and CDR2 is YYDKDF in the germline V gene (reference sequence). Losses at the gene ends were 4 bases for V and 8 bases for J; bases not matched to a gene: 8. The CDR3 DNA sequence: TGTGCCACCAGCACCACCGGGACAGGGAACGAAAAACTGTTTTTT. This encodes CATSTTGTGNEKLFF. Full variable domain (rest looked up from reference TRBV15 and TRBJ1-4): DAMVIQNPRYQVTQFGKPVTLSCSQTLNHNVMYWYQQKSSQAPKLLFHYYDKDFNNEADTPDNFQSRRPNTSFCFLDIRSPGLGDTAMYLCATSTTGTGNEKLFFGSGTQLSVL.

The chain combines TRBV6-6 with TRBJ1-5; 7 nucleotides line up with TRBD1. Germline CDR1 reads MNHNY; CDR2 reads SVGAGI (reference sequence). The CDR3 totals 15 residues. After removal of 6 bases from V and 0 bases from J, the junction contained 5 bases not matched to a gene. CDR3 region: CASRGGQYSNQPQHF. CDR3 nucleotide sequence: TGTGCCAGCAGAGGGGGACAGTATAGCAATCAGCCCCAGCATTTT.

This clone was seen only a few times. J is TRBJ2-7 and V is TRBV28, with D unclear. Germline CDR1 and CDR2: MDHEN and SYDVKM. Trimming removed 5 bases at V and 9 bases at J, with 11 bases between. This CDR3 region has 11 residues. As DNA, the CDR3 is TGTGCCAGCAGTCAAAGCCGGGTGCAGTACTTC. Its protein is CASSQSRVQYF.

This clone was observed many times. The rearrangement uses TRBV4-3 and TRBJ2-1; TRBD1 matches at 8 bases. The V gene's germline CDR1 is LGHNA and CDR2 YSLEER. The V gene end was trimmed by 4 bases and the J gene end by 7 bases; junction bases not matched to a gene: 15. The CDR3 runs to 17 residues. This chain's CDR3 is CASSLIGWQGAVNEQFF. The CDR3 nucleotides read TGCGCCAGCAGCCTCATTGGTTGGCAGGGGGCTGTAAATGAGCAGTTCTTC.